Detailed here is one T cell receptor (beta chain). This clonotype was picked up a small number of times. Its cognate antigen has yet to be identified. No quality values exist for individual bases; no much larger clone is one base distant. This record belongs to a study of early T cells in non-severe SARS-CoV-2 infection (dated by TCRdb to the early 2020s). Regarding the study in general: TCR sequencing used bulk RNA from unsorted whole blood, so alpha and beta chains could not be paired. Study-wide conclusions, independent of this receptor: Matching against VDJdb was skewed toward anti-spike CD8 responses, likely underestimated virus-specific expansions, and missed private and CD4 specificities.

Set within a cohort of healthcare workers in London, UK, this nested case-control study involved weekly PCR testing of nasopharyngeal swabs along with blood sampling. Between 23 and 31 March 2020, the week of the UK lockdown, healthcare workers were enrolled and then followed up weekly for as long as 16 weeks. Library preparation was by 5' RACE. For sequencing, a NextSeq 500 was employed. The TCR library protocol attached unique molecular identifiers to individual cDNA molecules to correct for sequencing error and PCR bias. TCR alpha and beta chains were both sequenced, and the abundances of alpha and beta sequences in each sample were closely correlated with each other. The authors processed their data as follows. Decombinator V4 was used to annotate TCR sequences for V gene, J gene and CDR3. Expanded TCRs were defined as changing significantly between any two time points under a Poisson model with p below 0.0001. TCR abundances were normalised to the total number of TCRs sequenced in each sample and reported as counts per million. A search of VDJdb, accessed on 1 November 2021, was run for TCRs annotated to CMV, EBV and SARS-CoV-2, with TCRs annotated for multiple antigens excluded. TCRdb trimmed public reads at Q25 via fastp, called clones via MiXCR and kept in-frame beta chains. Rows are unified per CDR3 protein, each entry keeping the most common DNA and genes. TCRdb's processing, not the authors', yielded these V and J calls. This sample gives roughly 24,000 distinct CDR3 sequences in total; over 4% of them show up just once. Roughly 7.7% of the sample lies in the top ten.

The receptor was isolated from an adult who was a healthcare worker with PCR-confirmed SARS-CoV-2 infection or an uninfected control (not recorded which). The specimen was whole blood.

The CDR3 region reads CASSQDPGTEAFF. The sequenced DNA is TGTGCCAGCAGCCAAGATCCAGGCACTGAAGCTTTCTTT. The chain joins TRBV3-1 to TRBJ1-1; the D gene cannot be named for sure. At the junction V is shortened by 0 bases and J by 4 bases, with 6 bases in between. The CDR3 covers 13 residues, taking in both the cysteine and the phenylalanine. Only CDR3 DNA is held: 39 bases, read in frame from base 1. CDR1 and CDR2 are drawn from the germline V gene (reference sequence): LGHDT, YNNKEL.